Below are 8 T cell receptor beta chains sequenced from a single sample in a study of cytomegalovirus exposure and HLA in healthy donors. 13 Jbeta primers and 60 Vbeta primers were used for the PCR. Assay: immunoSEQ multiplex PCR; the TCRdb copy retains only in-frame clones and omits some. The table lists about 240,000 clones, 82% of them singletons. Material: PBMCs. Receptors originate from a woman in her forties in good health and CMV-seropositive.

In this sample, this clone turned up once. CDR3 sequence (DNA): TGTGCCAGCAGCTTAGTAGAGGGCTTCGGGAAGTTTGGCTACACCTTC. Protein product: CASSLVEGFGKFGYTF. The chain recombines TRBV7-2 with TRBJ1-2; D is unclear. Germline V lookup: CDR1 SGHTA, CDR2 FQGNSA. V lost 1 base to trimming and J lost 7 bases, with 19 bases between them. The CDR3 is 16 amino acids.

The chain recombines TRBV5-6 with TRBJ1-2; the match to TRBD1 covers 10 bases. Germline lookup yields CDR1 SGHDT and CDR2 YYEEEE. The CDR3 contains 18 residues. After removal of 0 bases from V and 4 bases from J, the junction contained 12 bases not matched to a gene. Here the CDR3 reads CASSLAGTGEVVRYGYTF. The DNA for the CDR3 is TGTGCCAGCAGCTTGGCGGGGACAGGGGAGGTAGTTCGCTATGGCTACACCTTC.

This sequence joins TRBV14 and TRBJ2-2; 8 bases are shared with TRBD1. CDR3 length equals 15 residues. The V segment lost 6 bases and the J segment 8 bases; nucleotides outside the gene matches: 11. Germline values: CDR1 SGHDN, CDR2 FVKESK. CDR3 coding DNA: TGTGCCAGCAGACTAACAGGGGGAGATGGTGGGGAGCTGTTTTTT. This gives the protein CASRLTGGDGGELFF.

The count of this clone is one. The gene calls are TRBV4-3 and TRBJ1-2; 9 nucleotides agree with TRBD1. CDR1 is LGHNA, CDR2 YSLEER, per germline. This CDR3 contains 16 residues. V lost 5 bases to trimming and J lost 6 bases; unmatched junction nucleotides: 13. CDR3 sequence reads: CASSKNYPWTGDGYTF. The DNA for the CDR3 is TGCGCCAGCAGCAAAAATTACCCCTGGACAGGGGATGGCTACACCTTC.

This chain links TRBV7-9 with TRBJ1-3, with TRBD1 matching over 7 bases. Looked up from germline, CDR1 is SEHNR and CDR2 is FQNEAQ (reference sequence). The junction had 17 bases not matched to a gene; V was cut back by 5 bases and J by 4 bases. The CDR3 runs to 18 residues. CDR3 in amino acids: CASSPLDRGPEGGNTIYF. In DNA, the CDR3 is TGTGCCAGCAGCCCTCTCGATAGGGGGCCCGAGGGCGGAAACACCATATATTTT.

This clone appeared a few times. The V gene is TRBV7-3, the J gene TRBJ2-2, with 8 bases aligning to TRBD1. The germline CDR1 and CDR2 sequences are SGHTA and FQGTGA. V shed 10 bases, J shed 6 bases, and the junction held 16 bases outside the gene matches. The CDR3 is made up of 16 amino acids. The CDR3 bases are TGTGCCACCTCGGGGTTGGGCACAGGGGGGTCCGGGGAGCTGTTTTTT. Translating gives CATSGLGTGGSGELFF.

The V gene is TRBV28, the J gene TRBJ2-7, with D possibly TRBD1 on 6 matching bases. The V and J ends lost 5 bases and 0 bases respectively, with 23 bases between them. The CDR3 sequence is 18 residues long. Germline values: CDR1 MDHEN, CDR2 SYDVKM. CDR3 nucleotides: TGTGCCAGCAGTCCTCCTCAAATCACAGGGTACATCTCCTACGAGCAGTACTTC. Translated: CASSPPQITGYISYEQYF. The variable domain in full, with the rest retrieved from reference TRBV28 and TRBJ2-7, is DVKVTQSSRYLVKRTGEKVFLECVQDMDHENMFWYRQDPGLGLRLIYFSYDVKMKEKGDIPEGYSVSREKKERFSLILESASTNQTSMYLCASSPPQITGYISYEQYFGPGTRLTVT.

This chain joins TRBV30 and TRBJ1-2, with D tentatively TRBD1 (5 bases). Trimming stripped 0 bases from V and 2 bases from J, with 10 bases between. Germline CDR1 and CDR2: GTSNPN and SVGIG (reference sequence). CDR3 length: 14 amino acids. CDR3 in amino acids: CAWSVPGQNYGYTF. In nucleotides, the CDR3 is TGTGCCTGGAGTGTACCAGGGCAGAACTATGGCTACACCTTC.